The 26 T cell receptor beta chains reported below all come from one sample, sequenced in a study of T cell responses to AZD1222 COVID-19 vaccine. The protocol was immunoSEQ multiplex PCR, while the TCRdb copy is restricted to in-frame clones and leaves out a portion. Here the sample spans under 140,000 clones, around 80% being singletons. The specimen was peripheral blood, collected on day 0 of AZD1222 vaccination. These receptor sequences come from an adult in good health.

The rearrangement links TRBV4-3 to TRBJ2-3; D possibly corresponds to TRBD2 (6 bases). Germline CDR1 and CDR2: LGHNA and YSLEER. This CDR3 has 16 residues. V lost 2 bases to trimming and J lost 3 bases, with 15 bases between them. The CDR3 region has the DNA TGCGCCAGCAGCCAAAACCCGGGGGAGAGGACAGATACGCAGTATTTT. Translating gives CASSQNPGERTDTQYF.

This clone showed up just once. The chain couples TRBV5-4 to TRBJ1-1; D perhaps matches TRBD1 (5 bases). V lost 4 bases and J 5 bases, leaving 12 bases between the germline ends. The V gene's germline CDR1 is SGHNT and CDR2 YYREEE (reference sequence). The CDR3 loop spans 13 amino acids. CDR3 bases: TGTGCCAGCAGCACTCGGGGGGGGACTGAAGCTTTCTTT. This sequence encodes CASSTRGGTEAFF.

This clone was recorded once. The J gene is TRBJ1-2, the V gene TRBV5-8; D gene uncertain. The CDR3 runs to 12 residues. V lost 2 bases and J lost 3, with 5 bases in between. CDR1 and CDR2 (germline): SGHTS, YDEGEE. Written as DNA, the CDR3 is TGTGCCAGCAGCTTAGATGACTATGGCTACACCTTC. This sequence encodes CASSLDDYGYTF.

This clone was detected only once. This chain links TRBV2 with TRBJ1-6; TRBD1 agrees at 10 bases. The length of the CDR3 is 14 residues. Germline CDR1 and CDR2: SNHLY and FYNNEI. Germline trimming cut 9 bases from V and 9 bases from J; bases unmatched to any gene: 8. As DNA, the CDR3 is TGTGCCAGTCGCGGGACAGGGGCTCCTTCACCCCTCCACTTT. It is translated as CASRGTGAPSPLHF. Full variable domain (rest looked up from reference TRBV2 and TRBJ1-6): EPEVTQTPSHQVTQMGQEVILRCVPISNHLYFYWYRQILGQKVEFLVSFYNNEISEKSEIFDDQFSVERPDGSNFTLKIRSTKLEDSAMYFCASRGTGAPSPLHFGNGTRLTVT.

The rearrangement links TRBV29-1 to TRBJ1-1; D call uncertain. The CDR3 spans 13 residues. Trimming removed 6 bases at V and 3 bases at J, with 14 bases between. The germline V gene has CDR1 SQVTM and CDR2 ANQGSEA. CDR3 coding DNA: TGCAGCGTCCGGCCTCGAGCGGACACTGAAGCTTTCTTT. As protein: CSVRPRADTEAFF.

CDR3 protein: CASSRGPVVMSEAFF. For the CDR3, the DNA is TGTGCCAGCAGCAGAGGGCCCGTGGTTATGTCCGAAGCTTTCTTT. The chain employs TRBV21-1 and TRBJ1-1. TRBV21-1 is classified as a pseudogene. The CDR3 length is 15 residues.

Many counts were recorded for this clone. The V and J genes are TRBV11-2 and TRBJ1-1; 7 bases fit TRBD1. The CDR3 is 12 amino acids. With V trimmed by 5 bases and J by 8 bases, 5 bases remained unmatched. CDR1 SGHAT and CDR2 FQNNGV come from the germline V gene. The CDR3 reads CASSLGGEEAFF. The CDR3 DNA is TGTGCCAGCAGCCTAGGGGGCGAGGAAGCTTTCTTT.

This rearrangement joins TRBV2 to TRBJ1-5; no firm D call. Germline V gene sequence: CDR1 SNHLY, CDR2 FYNNEI. V lost 4 bases and J 6 bases, leaving 10 bases between the germline ends. The CDR3 runs 13 residues. CDR3 sequence: CASSVEGTQPQHF. Here the CDR3 DNA reads TGTGCCAGCAGTGTAGAAGGTACTCAGCCCCAGCATTTT.

Sample share makes this clone medium-sized (0.01 to 0.1%). This CDR3 is CASSKGLAGDEQYF. The CDR3 region has the DNA TGTGCCAGTAGTAAGGGACTAGCGGGGGACGAGCAGTACTTC. The chain employs TRBV19 and TRBJ2-7, with TRBD2 matching over 14 bases. The CDR3 sequence is 14 residues long. The V gene's germline CDR1 is LNHDA and CDR2 SQIVND (reference sequence). Germline trimming cut 4 bases from V and 5 bases from J; bases unmatched to any gene: 1.

The chain carries TRBV11-1 and TRBJ2-7; 10 positions match TRBD2. The CDR3 has 15 residues. Germline V gene data show CDR1 as SGHAT and CDR2 as FQDESV (reference sequence). The J segment lost 4 bases and the V segment lost 4 bases, leaving 7 bases of the junction unmatched. CDR3 protein: CASSSRTSGEYEQYF. The CDR3 nucleotides read TGTGCCAGCAGCTCCCGGACTAGCGGTGAATACGAGCAGTACTTC.

V usage is TRBV5-6 and J usage is TRBJ2-1; tentative D call: TRBD1 (5 bases). CDR3 length equals 14 residues. The V gene's germline CDR1 is SGHDT and CDR2 YYEEEE. V was pared by 3 bases and J by 4 bases, with 11 bases between. The CDR3: CASSSRVLYNEQFF. The CDR3 DNA is TGTGCCAGCAGCTCCAGGGTATTATACAATGAGCAGTTCTTC.

The chain links TRBV14 to TRBJ1-1, with a weak D call TRBD1 (6 bases). The CDR3 is 15 residues long. Per germline, CDR1 SGHDN and CDR2 FVKESK. Trimming left V 3 bases short and J 4 bases short, with 15 bases between. The CDR3 loop is CASSHNRDTITEAFF. The DNA of the CDR3 is TGTGCCAGCAGCCATAACCGGGACACTATCACTGAAGCTTTCTTT.

J is TRBJ2-3 and V is TRBV9; 9 bases are a match to TRBD2. J gave up 7 bases and V 4 bases, and 13 bases lay outside the gene matches. Per germline, CDR1 SGDLS and CDR2 YYNGEE. This CDR3 contains 16 residues. CDR3 region: CASSTKTGLAPNTQYF. The CDR3, as DNA: TGTGCCAGCAGCACGAAAACGGGACTAGCACCGAATACGCAGTATTTT.

The chain employs TRBV19 and TRBJ2-7; a possible D gene is TRBD2 (5 bases). The CDR3 totals 14 residues. Between the trimmed V and J ends, which lost 5 bases and 4 bases, there was a span of 15 bases. Germline V gives CDR1 LNHDA, CDR2 SQIVND (reference sequence). This CDR3 reads CASSAGQIAYEQYF. Here the CDR3 DNA reads TGTGCCAGTAGTGCCGGCCAGATAGCGTACGAGCAGTACTTC.

CDR3 region: CASSPDGDYGYTF. The CDR3 DNA reads as TGTGCCAGCAGCCCTGACGGGGACTATGGCTACACCTTC. The chain has TRBV11-2 and TRBJ1-2; D remains ambiguous. CDR1 is SGHAT and CDR2 is FQNNGV in the germline V gene. The CDR3 extends over 13 amino acids. With 5 bases removed from V and 3 bases from J, the gap between germline ends came to 10 bases.

This clone was detected a few times. V is TRBV2 and J is TRBJ1-6; possibly TRBD1 for D (6 bases). V was shortened by 1 base and J by 8 bases, with 12 bases between the two germline ends. CDR1 is SNHLY and CDR2 is FYNNEI in the germline V gene. The CDR3 sequence is 15 residues long. The CDR3 sequence is CASSEEGGGDSPLHF. The DNA for the CDR3 is TGTGCCAGCAGTGAAGAAGGGGGTGGGGATTCACCCCTCCACTTT. Variable domain in full (rest from reference TRBV2 and TRBJ1-6): EPEVTQTPSHQVTQMGQEVILRCVPISNHLYFYWYRQILGQKVEFLVSFYNNEISEKSEIFDDQFSVERPDGSNFTLKIRSTKLEDSAMYFCASSEEGGGDSPLHFGNGTRLTVT.

In this sample, this clone turned up once. The V gene is TRBV18, the J gene TRBJ2-5; perhaps TRBD2 as D (7 bases). Germline V gene lookup returns CDR1 KGHSH and CDR2 LQKENI. V lost 4 bases and J 4 bases, leaving 16 bases between the germline ends. The CDR3 runs 15 residues. This CDR3 is CASSLSRGALETQYF. The CDR3 DNA is TGTGCCAGCTCACTCTCCCGGGGGGCGTTAGAGACCCAGTACTTC.

The CDR3 sequence: CASSWTGSNEKLFF. The CDR3 DNA sequence: TGTGCCAGCAGCTGGACAGGGTCTAATGAAAAACTGTTTTTT. This sequence joins TRBV7-2 and TRBJ1-4, with TRBD1 matching 8 bases. CDR3 size: 14 residues. J lost 3 bases, V lost 4 bases, and 1 base had no gene match. The V gene's germline CDR1 is SGHTA and CDR2 FQGNSA. The entire variable domain, with the rest obtained from reference TRBV7-2 and TRBJ1-4, is as follows: GAGVSQSPSNKVTEKGKDVELRCDPISGHTALYWYRQSLGQGLEFLIYFQGNSAPDKSGLPSDRFSAERTGGSVSTLTIQRTQQEDSAVYLCASSWTGSNEKLFFGSGTQLSVL.

The V call is TRBV9, the J call TRBJ1-3, with TRBD1 matching 9 bases. The CDR3 loop spans 14 amino acids. The germline CDR1 and CDR2 sequences are SGDLS and YYNGEE. V was pared by 4 bases and J by 8 bases, with 7 bases of the junction left unmatched. The CDR3 is CASSNRQGGDTIYF. The DNA of the CDR3 is TGTGCCAGCAGCAACCGACAGGGGGGAGACACCATATATTTT.

V and J are TRBV5-1 and TRBJ1-1, with 7 bases that match TRBD1. The CDR3 length is 14 residues. Germline V CDR1 and CDR2: SGHRS, YFSETQ. Unmatched junction bases numbered 5, after V lost 5 bases and J lost 1 base. Written as DNA, the CDR3 is TGCGCCAGCAGTTTAGGGGACAGGAACACTGAAGCTTTCTTT. It yields the protein CASSLGDRNTEAFF.

The V gene is TRBV5-4, the J gene TRBJ2-3; D assignment may be TRBD1 or TRBD2 (6 bases each). Germline CDR1 reads SGHNT; CDR2 reads YYREEE (reference sequence). This CDR3 has 16 residues. The V end was cut by 0 bases, the J end by 2 bases, with 13 bases between. The CDR3 sequence: CASSLGGGGDTDTQYF. CDR3 sequence (DNA): TGTGCCAGCAGCTTGGGAGGAGGGGGAGACACAGATACGCAGTATTTT.

The V and J genes are TRBV28 and TRBJ2-2; 8 nucleotides agree with TRBD2. CDR3 length: 15 amino acids. Germline CDR1 is MDHEN and CDR2 is SYDVKM. With V trimmed by 4 bases and J by 7 bases, 8 bases remained unmatched. The CDR3 nucleotides read TGTGCCAGCAGTTCTCGGGGTAGCGGGGTCGGGGAGCTGTTTTTT. It encodes CASSSRGSGVGELFF.

CDR3 in amino acids: CATSGTGLGYTF. The CDR3 nucleotides are TGTGCCACCTCAGGAACAGGTTTAGGCTACACCTTC. The chain joins TRBV27 to TRBJ1-2; D might be TRBD1 (5 bases). V was pared by 10 bases and J by 8 bases, with 17 bases between. Germline CDR1 reads MNHEY; CDR2 reads SMNVEV (reference sequence). CDR3 length: 12 residues.

This chain joins TRBV6-2 or TRBV6-3 and TRBJ1-2; TRBD1 agrees at 8 bases. CDR1 and CDR2 from the germline V gene are MNHEY and SVGEGT. The V gene end was trimmed by 5 bases and the J gene end by 6 bases; junction bases not matched to a gene: 5. This CDR3 contains 13 residues. For the CDR3, the DNA is TGTGCCAGCAGTCCAGGGGGCGTGAATGGCTACACCTTC. It specifies CASSPGGVNGYTF.

This chain links TRBV23-1 with TRBJ1-4; 8 bases map to TRBD1. TRBV23-1 is designated an ORF whose function remains uncertain. The trim removed 3 bases at V and 7 bases at J, leaving 16 bases unmatched. This CDR3 is 18 amino acids long. The CDR3 protein is CASSQHDTDRALGEKLFF. CDR3 DNA: TGCGCCAGCAGTCAGCACGATACGGACAGGGCATTAGGTGAAAAACTGTTTTTT.

The V and J genes are TRBV3-1 (or the pseudogene TRBV3-2) and TRBJ1-2; D is possibly TRBD1 (5 bases). V gave up 1 base and J gave up 6 bases, with 9 bases separating them. The CDR3 has 13 residues. CDR1 is LGHDT and CDR2 is YNNKEL in the germline V gene (reference sequence). CDR3 sequence reads: CASSQGGPNGYTF. The CDR3 region has the DNA TGTGCCAGCAGCCAAGGGGGACCCAATGGCTACACCTTC.